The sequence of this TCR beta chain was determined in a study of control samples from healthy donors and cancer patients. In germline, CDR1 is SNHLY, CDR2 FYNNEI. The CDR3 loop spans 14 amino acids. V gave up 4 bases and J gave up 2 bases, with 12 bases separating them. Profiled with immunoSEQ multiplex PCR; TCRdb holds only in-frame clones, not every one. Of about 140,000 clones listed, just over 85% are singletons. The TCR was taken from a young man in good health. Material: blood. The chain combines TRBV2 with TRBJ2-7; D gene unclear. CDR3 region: CASSAERIAYEQYF. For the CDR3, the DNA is TGTGCCAGCAGTGCAGAGCGAATAGCCTACGAGCAGTACTTC.